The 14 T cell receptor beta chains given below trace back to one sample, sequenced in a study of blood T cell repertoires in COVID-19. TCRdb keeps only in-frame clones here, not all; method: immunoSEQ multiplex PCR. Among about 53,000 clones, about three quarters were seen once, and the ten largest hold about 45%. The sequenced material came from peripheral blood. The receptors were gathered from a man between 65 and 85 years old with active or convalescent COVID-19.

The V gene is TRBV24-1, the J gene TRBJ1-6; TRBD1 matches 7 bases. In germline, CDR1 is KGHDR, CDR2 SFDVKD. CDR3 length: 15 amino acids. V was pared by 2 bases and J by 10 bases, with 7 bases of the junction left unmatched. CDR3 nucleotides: TGTGCCACCAGTGATTCCGGGACAGTTGGATCACCCCTCCACTTT. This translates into CATSDSGTVGSPLHF.

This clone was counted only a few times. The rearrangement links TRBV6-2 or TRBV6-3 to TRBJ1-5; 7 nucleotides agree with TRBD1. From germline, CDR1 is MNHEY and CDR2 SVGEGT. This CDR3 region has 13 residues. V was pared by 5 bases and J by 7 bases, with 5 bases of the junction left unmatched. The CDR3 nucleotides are TGTGCCAGCAGTCAGGGGGAGAGGCAGCCCCAGCATTTT. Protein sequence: CASSQGERQPQHF.

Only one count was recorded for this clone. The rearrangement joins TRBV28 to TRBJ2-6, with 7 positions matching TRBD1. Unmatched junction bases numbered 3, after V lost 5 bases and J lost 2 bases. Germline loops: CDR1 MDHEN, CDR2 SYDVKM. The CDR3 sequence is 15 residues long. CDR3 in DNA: TGTGCCAGCAGTAAAACAGGGGCTGGGGCCAACGTCCTGACTTTC. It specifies CASSKTGAGANVLTF.

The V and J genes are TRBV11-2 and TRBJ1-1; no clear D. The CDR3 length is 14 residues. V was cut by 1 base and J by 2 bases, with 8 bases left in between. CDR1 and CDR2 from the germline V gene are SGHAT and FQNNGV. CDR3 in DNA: TGTGCCAGCAGCTTAGGAGGGTATAACACTGAAGCTTTCTTT. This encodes CASSLGGYNTEAFF.

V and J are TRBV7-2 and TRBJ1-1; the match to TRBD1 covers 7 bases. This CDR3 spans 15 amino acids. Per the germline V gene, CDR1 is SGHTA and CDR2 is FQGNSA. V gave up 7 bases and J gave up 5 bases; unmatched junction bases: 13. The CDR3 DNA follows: TGTGCCAGCACCTACCAGACAGGGCGCAGTACTGAAGCTTTCTTT. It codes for CASTYQTGRSTEAFF.

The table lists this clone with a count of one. Written as DNA, the CDR3 is TGTGCCAGCAGCCCGCAGGGGCGCATGAACACTGAAGCTTTCTTT. Protein sequence: CASSPQGRMNTEAFF. The V and J genes are TRBV7-2 and TRBJ1-1; D is perhaps TRBD1 (6 bases). This CDR3 region has 15 residues. CDR1 and CDR2 (germline): SGHTA, FQGNSA. The V and J ends lost 5 bases and 0 bases respectively, with 13 bases between them. The full variable domain, with the rest looked up from reference TRBV7-2 and TRBJ1-1, is GAGVSQSPSNKVTEKGKDVELRCDPISGHTALYWYRQSLGQGLEFLIYFQGNSAPDKSGLPSDRFSAERTGGSVSTLTIQRTQQEDSAVYLCASSPQGRMNTEAFFGQGTRLTVV.

The CDR3: CASSLDGRGEQYF. In DNA form, the CDR3 reads TGTGCCAGCAGCTTAGATGGCCGTGGCGAGCAGTACTTC. The chain joins TRBV11-2 to TRBJ2-7; D unclear. Between the trimmed V and J ends, which lost 0 bases and 6 bases, there was a span of 9 bases. The germline V gene encodes CDR1 SGHAT and CDR2 FQNNGV. The CDR3 has 13 amino acids.

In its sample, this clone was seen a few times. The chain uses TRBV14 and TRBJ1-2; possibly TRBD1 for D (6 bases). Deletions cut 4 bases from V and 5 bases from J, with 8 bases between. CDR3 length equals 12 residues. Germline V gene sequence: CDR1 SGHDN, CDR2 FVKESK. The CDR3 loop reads CASSRTEYGYTF. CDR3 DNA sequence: TGTGCCAGCAGCCGGACAGAGTATGGCTACACCTTC.

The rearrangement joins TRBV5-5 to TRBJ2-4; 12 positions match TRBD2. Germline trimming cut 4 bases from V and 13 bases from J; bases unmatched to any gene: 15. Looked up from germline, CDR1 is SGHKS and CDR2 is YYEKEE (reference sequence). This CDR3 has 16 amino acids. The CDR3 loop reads CASSKRRTSGASQQYF. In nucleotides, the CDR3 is TGTGCCAGCAGCAAACGGAGGACTAGCGGGGCTTCGCAGCAGTACTTC.

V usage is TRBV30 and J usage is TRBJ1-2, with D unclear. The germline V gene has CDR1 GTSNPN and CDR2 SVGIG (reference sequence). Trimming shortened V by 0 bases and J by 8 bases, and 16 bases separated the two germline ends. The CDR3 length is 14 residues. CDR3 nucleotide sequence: TGTGCCTGGAGTGTACAGCTGGTAACGGGGGGCTACACCTTC. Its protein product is CAWSVQLVTGGYTF.

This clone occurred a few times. The chain's CDR3 is CASSLGQGADQPQHF. The CDR3 nucleotides read TGTGCCAGCAGCCTCGGACAGGGGGCGGATCAGCCCCAGCATTTT. The chain couples TRBV7-9 to TRBJ1-5; the match to TRBD1 covers 11 bases. V shed 5 bases and J 5 bases; nucleotides not matched to a gene: 5. Germline V gene data show CDR1 as SEHNR and CDR2 as FQNEAQ (reference sequence). The CDR3 runs to 15 residues.

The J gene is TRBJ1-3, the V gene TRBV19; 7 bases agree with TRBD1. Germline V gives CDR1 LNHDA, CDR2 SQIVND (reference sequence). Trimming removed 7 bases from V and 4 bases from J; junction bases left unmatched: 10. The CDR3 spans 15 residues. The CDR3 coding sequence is TGTGCCAGTAAAGGAGACAGGGAGGAAGGAAACACCATATATTTT. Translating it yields CASKGDREEGNTIYF.

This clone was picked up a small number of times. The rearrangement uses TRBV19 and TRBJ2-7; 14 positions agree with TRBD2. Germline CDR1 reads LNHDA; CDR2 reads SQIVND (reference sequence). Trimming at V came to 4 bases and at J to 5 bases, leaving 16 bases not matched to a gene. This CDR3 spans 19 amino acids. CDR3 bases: TGTGCCAGTAGTAGGGTTGGACTAGCGGGAGGCCCCTTTAGGAACGAGCAGTACTTC. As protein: CASSRVGLAGGPFRNEQYF.

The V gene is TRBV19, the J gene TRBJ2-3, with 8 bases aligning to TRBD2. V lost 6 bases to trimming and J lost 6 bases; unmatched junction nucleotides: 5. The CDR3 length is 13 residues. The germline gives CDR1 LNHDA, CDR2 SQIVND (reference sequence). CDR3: CASSRGGGDTQYF. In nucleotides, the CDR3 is TGTGCCAGTAGCAGAGGCGGGGGGGATACGCAGTATTTT.